This T cell receptor (beta chain) is drawn from a study of blood T cell repertoires in COVID-19. Study-wide background: Donors in the United States, Italy and Spain gave samples during acute or convalescent COVID-19. The cDNA or gDNA used as material had been derived from T cells, B-cell-depleted T cells, or PBMCs.

CDR1 is MNHNS and CDR2 is SASEGT in the germline V gene. The CDR3 spans 16 residues. Trimming removed 4 bases at V and 0 bases at J, with 13 bases between. This table comes from immunoSEQ multiplex PCR, and its TCRdb copy is limited to in-frame clones, with some not included. This sample yields 200,000 to 300,000 clones, of which less than 90% are seen a single time; 4% to 5% belongs to the top ten. The receptor was isolated from a man aged 55 to 70 with acute or convalescent COVID-19. Input material: peripheral blood. The gene calls are TRBV6-1 and TRBJ1-3; TRBD1 is a possible D gene (5 bases). DNA for the CDR3: TGTGCCAGCAGTGTTCAGGGCCCAAACTCTGGAAACACCATATATTTT. It is translated as CASSVQGPNSGNTIYF.